These 3 T cell receptor beta chains were all obtained from the same sample, sequenced in a study of cytomegalovirus exposure and HLA in healthy donors. With 60 Vbeta and 13 Jbeta primers, the PCR was carried out. Some clones are missing from TCRdb's copy, which holds only in-frame ones; the method was immunoSEQ multiplex PCR. Of more than 150,000 clones detected, around three quarters appear once; the ten largest clones hold 1%. Material for sequencing was PBMCs. The receptors here all came from a woman in her fifties or sixties in good health and CMV-seropositive.

This clone was counted a single time. The chain carries TRBV19 and TRBJ2-6; TRBD2 is a possible D gene (6 bases). CDR1 and CDR2 (germline): LNHDA, SQIVND (reference sequence). V lost 4 bases to trimming and J lost 0 bases, with 10 bases between them. The CDR3 extends over 16 amino acids. The DNA for the CDR3 is TGTGCCAGTAGTAGGACTAATATCTCTGGGGCCAACGTCCTGACTTTC. This codes for CASSRTNISGANVLTF. The entire variable domain, with the rest obtained from reference TRBV19 and TRBJ2-6, is as follows: DGGITQSPKYLFRKEGQNVTLSCEQNLNHDAMYWYRQDPGQGLRLIYYSQIVNDFQKGDIAEGYSVSREKKESFPLTVTSAQKNPTAFYLCASSRTNISGANVLTFGAGSRLTVL.

The V gene is TRBV28, the J gene TRBJ2-7; a weak D match, TRBD2 (6 bases). The CDR3 extends over 14 amino acids. V shed 8 bases and J shed 2 bases, with 16 bases lying between them. From germline, CDR1 is MDHEN and CDR2 SYDVKM. This CDR3 is CASALAGIPYEQYF. As DNA, the CDR3 is TGTGCCAGCGCCCTCGCGGGGATCCCCTACGAGCAGTACTTC.

The V call is TRBV10-3, the J call TRBJ1-3; 7 nucleotides match TRBD1. J lost 0 bases, V lost 3 bases, and 5 bases had no gene match. The CDR3 totals 16 residues. Germline CDR1 and CDR2: ENHRY and SYGVKD. The CDR3 here is CAISEDRATSGNTIYF. CDR3 DNA: TGTGCCATCAGTGAAGACAGGGCCACCTCTGGAAACACCATATATTTT.